The entry that follows covers one TCR beta chain sequence. In the same sample, other DNA sequences code for this CDR3. The data were taken from a study of blood T cell repertoires in COVID-19. Whole-study context: Specimens from acute and convalescent COVID-19 originated in the United States, Italy and Spain. From T cells, B-cell-depleted T cells, or PBMCs came the material, which was cDNA or gDNA.

This CDR3 comprises 15 residues. With V trimmed by 1 base and J by 6 bases, 6 bases remained unmatched. Germline values: CDR1 SGHRS, CDR2 YFSETQ. As originally analysed: Researchers report that nucleated cell counts were estimated from reference gene primer amplification. Profiled with immunoSEQ multiplex PCR; TCRdb holds only in-frame clones, not every one. The DNA was the basis for D and trimming; V, J and clone size are from that table. Of nearly 200,000 clones listed, 82% were seen once; the top ten hold 6.9%. Sequenced: peripheral blood. The sequence was collected from a human donor with acute or convalescent COVID-19. The donor label of this sample is uncertain. The genes are TRBV5-1 and TRBJ2-2; 7 nucleotides align to TRBD2. CDR3 sequence (DNA): TGCGCCAGCAGCTTGCTGGCGGGAGACGCCGGGGAGCTGTTTTTT. Its translation is CASSLLAGDAGELFF.